This entry lists 29 T cell receptor beta chains sequenced from one sample in a study of blood T cell repertoires in COVID-19. The protocol was immunoSEQ multiplex PCR, while the TCRdb copy is restricted to in-frame clones and leaves out a portion. This sample yields some 30,000 clones, of which around 87% are seen a single time; 35% to 50% belongs to the top ten. Sequences were obtained from peripheral blood. Every receptor here comes from a human donor in a cohort sampled during active COVID-19.

This clone was seen once. The chain recombines TRBV9 with TRBJ2-5; D perhaps matches TRBD2 (6 bases). This CDR3 spans 16 amino acids. The germline V and J ends were trimmed by 1 base and 5 bases, with 18 bases remaining between them. The germline V gene has CDR1 SGDLS and CDR2 YYNGEE. The CDR3, as DNA: TGTGCCAGCAGCGTAACCGGGACTCTCTCGAGTGAGACCCAGTACTTC. It yields the protein CASSVTGTLSSETQYF. The entire variable domain, with the rest obtained from reference TRBV9 and TRBJ2-5, is as follows: DSGVTQTPKHLITATGQRVTLRCSPRSGDLSVYWYQQSLDQGLQFLIQYYNGEERAKGNILERFSAQQFPDLHSELNLSSLELGDSALYFCASSVTGTLSSETQYFGPGTRLLVL.

This clone occurred a few times. The rearrangement uses TRBV27 and TRBJ1-1, with D possibly TRBD1 on 5 matching bases. Trimming removed 6 bases from V and 1 base from J, with 12 bases in between. The CDR3 contains 14 residues. Per germline, CDR1 MNHEY and CDR2 SMNVEV (reference sequence). Here the CDR3 reads CASRLLTANTEAFF. The CDR3, as DNA: TGTGCCAGCAGGCTCCTGACAGCGAACACTGAAGCTTTCTTT.

Here the CDR3 reads CASSFGQGWFF. The CDR3 DNA is TGCGCCAGCAGCTTTGGGCAGGGCTGGTTTTTT. This chain links TRBV5-1 with TRBJ1-4, with D possibly being TRBD1 (5 bases). The CDR3 is 11 amino acids. Deletions cut 2 bases from V and 16 bases from J, with 12 bases between. Germline assignment: CDR1 SGHRS and CDR2 YFSETQ.

This sequence joins TRBV7-2 and TRBJ2-3; D perhaps matches TRBD2 (6 bases). V was pared by 5 bases and J by 9 bases, with 18 bases between. The CDR3 has 14 amino acids. Per the germline V gene, CDR1 is SGHTA and CDR2 is FQGNSA. This CDR3 is CASSPKAGTQTQYF. The CDR3 bases are TGTGCCAGCAGCCCTAAGGCCGGGACTCAAACGCAGTATTTT.

This clone was seen a single time. The genes are TRBV9 and TRBJ2-2; 9 bases fit TRBD2. Trimming removed 4 bases from V and 1 base from J; junction bases left unmatched: 5. The CDR3 is 16 residues long. Per the germline V gene, CDR1 is SGDLS and CDR2 is YYNGEE. The CDR3 reads CASSLLSGGNTGELFF. The CDR3 coding sequence is TGTGCCAGCAGCTTACTTAGCGGGGGGAACACCGGGGAGCTGTTTTTT.

DNA of the CDR3: TGTGCCAGCAGCTTGGGGCCCTCTGGAAACACCATATATTTT. Translated: CASSLGPSGNTIYF. This chain joins TRBV5-5 and TRBJ1-3; D gene unclear. V gave up 0 bases and J gave up 0 bases, with 4 bases separating them. Looked up from germline, CDR1 is SGHKS and CDR2 is YYEKEE (reference sequence). This CDR3 is 14 amino acids long. The full variable domain, in which reference TRBV5-5 and TRBJ1-3 provide the parts outside the CDR3, is DAGVTQSPTHLIKTRGQQVTLRCSPISGHKSVSWYQQVLGQGPQFIFQYYEKEERGRGNFPDRFSARQFPNYSSELNVNALLLGDSALYLCASSLGPSGNTIYFGEGSWLTVV.

This chain joins TRBV28 and TRBJ2-3, with TRBD2 identical over 11 bases. Looked up from germline, CDR1 is MDHEN and CDR2 is SYDVKM. This CDR3 region has 16 residues. V dropped 7 bases and J dropped 6; count of bases not matched to a gene: 12. The CDR3 loop reads CASTGLAGAFGDTQYF. Written as DNA, the CDR3 is TGTGCCAGCACAGGACTAGCGGGCGCCTTCGGGGATACGCAGTATTTT.

The chain couples TRBV19 to TRBJ2-7; D might be TRBD1 (5 bases). The CDR3 totals 14 residues. CDR1 LNHDA and CDR2 SQIVND come from the germline V gene (reference sequence). Trimming shortened V by 8 bases and J by 2 bases, and 16 bases separated the two germline ends. CDR3 nucleotide sequence: TGTGCCAGTTATTCTGGGGCGTGGCCCTACGAGCAGTACTTC. It encodes CASYSGAWPYEQYF.

V gene TRBV7-5 combines with J gene TRBJ1-2. TRBV7-5 is listed as a pseudogene. This CDR3 region has 12 residues. CDR3 nucleotides: TGTGTCAGAAGCCAGGACTATCAGGGCTACACCTTC. Amino acid sequence: CVRSQDYQGYTF.

The chain is built from TRBV7-2 and TRBJ2-7, with 7 bases that match TRBD2. Germline V gene sequence: CDR1 SGHTA, CDR2 FQGNSA. The J segment lost 5 bases and the V segment lost 6 bases, leaving 10 bases of the junction unmatched. The CDR3 is made up of 14 amino acids. The CDR3 region has the DNA TGTGCCAGCAGGCAAACTGGACTAGTAAACGAGCAGTACTTC. Amino acids: CASRQTGLVNEQYF.

This rearrangement joins TRBV6-1 to TRBJ2-6; D might be TRBD2 (6 bases). V was clipped by 3 bases and J by 2 bases, with 8 bases between them. This CDR3 has 15 amino acids. Germline CDR1 MNHNS, CDR2 SASEGT. CDR3 sequence reads: CASSDGGAGANVLTF. The CDR3 DNA reads TGTGCCAGCAGTGATGGAGGGGCTGGGGCCAACGTCCTGACTTTC.

This clone came up once. The chain links TRBV5-6 to TRBJ2-7, with 7 bases matching TRBD1. There are 14 residues in the CDR3. Trimming at V came to 2 bases and at J to 2 bases, leaving 4 bases not matched to a gene. Germline assignment: CDR1 SGHDT and CDR2 YYEEEE. CDR3 DNA: TGTGCCAGCAGCTTCGACAGGGTCGCCTACGAGCAGTACTTC. It yields the protein CASSFDRVAYEQYF.

The V gene is TRBV18, the J gene TRBJ1-2, with D perhaps matching TRBD1 (5 bases). Germline CDR1 is KGHSH and CDR2 is LQKENI. V gave up 3 bases and J gave up 4 bases, with 18 bases separating them. The CDR3 totals 16 residues. The CDR3 region is CASSPPTGTASYGYTF. The CDR3 DNA sequence: TGTGCCAGCTCACCGCCTACCGGGACTGCCTCCTATGGCTACACCTTC.

The V gene is TRBV9, the J gene TRBJ2-4; TRBD1 matches at 10 bases. The CDR3 is 14 amino acids. Germline loops: CDR1 SGDLS, CDR2 YYNGEE. With 3 bases clipped from V and 11 bases from J, the junction kept 8 bases outside the gene matches. CDR3 DNA sequence: TGTGCCAGCAGCGCCAGGACAGGGACAGGGGTTCAGTACTTC. It encodes CASSARTGTGVQYF.

The rearrangement links TRBV19 to TRBJ1-5; TRBD1 matches at 10 bases. Germline V gene lookup returns CDR1 LNHDA and CDR2 SQIVND (reference sequence). The CDR3 is 15 residues long. J gave up 4 bases and V 4 bases, and 4 bases lay outside the gene matches. Here the CDR3 reads CASSTAGQGNQPQHF. For the CDR3, the DNA is TGTGCCAGTAGTACCGCGGGACAGGGGAATCAGCCCCAGCATTTT. The complete variable domain, with remaining parts taken from reference TRBV19 and TRBJ1-5, reads DGGITQSPKYLFRKEGQNVTLSCEQNLNHDAMYWYRQDPGQGLRLIYYSQIVNDFQKGDIAEGYSVSREKKESFPLTVTSAQKNPTAFYLCASSTAGQGNQPQHFGDGTRLSIL.

The chain employs TRBV10-3 and TRBJ2-3; D is unclear. The germline gives CDR1 ENHRY, CDR2 SYGVKD. V was trimmed by 2 bases and J by 5 bases, leaving 17 bases between them. This CDR3 contains 16 residues. The CDR3 DNA is TGTGCCATCAGTGAGCGTCGCGTGTCTAGAGGAGATACGCAGTATTTT. The encoded protein is CAISERRVSRGDTQYF.

The genes are TRBV19 and TRBJ1-1; TRBD1 is a possible D gene (5 bases). This CDR3 has 11 residues. Deletions cut 5 bases from V and 11 bases from J, with 12 bases between. The germline V gene encodes CDR1 LNHDA and CDR2 SQIVND (reference sequence). The CDR3 DNA follows: TGTGCCAGTAGTGCTCAGGGTAGTGCTTTCTTT. Amino acid sequence: CASSAQGSAFF.

V usage is TRBV5-1 and J usage is TRBJ2-3; 14 bases fit TRBD2. The ends lost 3 bases at V and 0 bases at J; junction bases unmatched: 6. Germline CDR1 and CDR2: SGHRS and YFSETQ. The CDR3 loop spans 18 amino acids. Here the CDR3 reads CASSYGTSGGWSTDTQYF. CDR3 bases: TGCGCCAGCAGCTACGGGACTAGCGGGGGATGGAGCACAGATACGCAGTATTTT.

The chain links TRBV24-1 to TRBJ1-3; 9 nucleotides line up with TRBD1. The CDR3 is made up of 18 amino acids. Germline CDR1 and CDR2: KGHDR and SFDVKD. Losses at the gene ends were 3 bases for V and 3 bases for J; bases not matched to a gene: 11. The DNA of the CDR3 is TGTGCCACCAGTGATGGCCGCCGGACAGGGGAGAGTGGAAACACCATATATTTT. It translates to CATSDGRRTGESGNTIYF.

The chain joins TRBV19 to TRBJ1-2, with 12 bases matching TRBD1. The CDR3 is made up of 17 amino acids. CDR1 is LNHDA, CDR2 SQIVND, per germline (reference sequence). J gave up 6 bases and V 6 bases, and 14 bases lay outside the gene matches. The CDR3 region is CASSPTGTGGSRHGYTF. The CDR3 DNA is TGTGCCAGTAGCCCAACCGGGACAGGGGGCTCCCGCCATGGCTACACCTTC. The full variable domain, in which reference TRBV19 and TRBJ1-2 provide the parts outside the CDR3, is DGGITQSPKYLFRKEGQNVTLSCEQNLNHDAMYWYRQDPGQGLRLIYYSQIVNDFQKGDIAEGYSVSREKKESFPLTVTSAQKNPTAFYLCASSPTGTGGSRHGYTFGSGTRLTVV.

The chain carries TRBV5-1 and TRBJ2-7; 9 nucleotides agree with TRBD2. This CDR3 contains 15 residues. The junction had 5 bases not matched to a gene; V was cut back by 2 bases and J by 2 bases. In germline, CDR1 is SGHRS, CDR2 YFSETQ. CDR3 protein: CASSFQAGGAYEQYF. As DNA, the CDR3 is TGCGCCAGCAGCTTCCAAGCGGGGGGCGCCTACGAGCAGTACTTC.

The rearrangement uses TRBV11-1 and TRBJ2-3; TRBD2 might be the D (5 bases). Germline values: CDR1 SGHAT, CDR2 FQDESV (reference sequence). With 5 bases removed from V and 14 bases from J, the gap between germline ends came to 14 bases. The CDR3 covers 11 residues. Here the CDR3 reads CASSGELEPYF. The DNA of the CDR3 is TGTGCCAGCAGCGGGGAGCTAGAGCCGTATTTT. Supplemented by reference TRBV11-1 and TRBJ2-3, the full variable domain reads EAEVAQSPRYKITEKSQAVAFWCDPISGHATLYWYRQILGQGPELLVQFQDESVVDDSQLPKDRFSAERLKGVDSTLKIQPAELGDSAMYLCASSGELEPYFGPGTRLTVL.

The rearrangement uses TRBV2 and TRBJ2-4; 10 nucleotides agree with TRBD2. This CDR3 contains 12 residues. V gave up 5 bases and J gave up 13 bases; unmatched junction bases: 5. From germline, CDR1 is SNHLY and CDR2 FYNNEI. The CDR3 nucleotides are TGTGCCAGCAGTATTCCGGGACTAGCGCAGTACTTC. Protein: CASSIPGLAQYF.

V and J are TRBV27 and TRBJ1-1, with a tentative D call TRBD1 (6 bases). CDR1 and CDR2 from the germline V gene are MNHEY and SMNVEV (reference sequence). This CDR3 has 14 residues. The V gene lost 3 bases and the J gene lost 6 bases, with 14 bases spanning the gap. In nucleotides, the CDR3 is TGTGCCAGCAGTTTTAACAGGGAATTCTCTGAAGCTTTCTTT. It translates to CASSFNREFSEAFF.

The V and J genes are TRBV5-6 and TRBJ2-5; D is uncertain. Germline V lookup: CDR1 SGHDT, CDR2 YYEEEE. Trimming pared 4 bases from V and 5 bases from J, leaving 12 bases between. CDR3 length equals 13 residues. For the CDR3, the DNA is TGTGCCAGCAGCCTCCCCACTGCCGAGACCCAGTACTTC. This codes for CASSLPTAETQYF. Drawing the rest from reference TRBV5-6 and TRBJ2-5, the complete variable domain is DAGVTQSPTHLIKTRGQQVTLRCSPKSGHDTVSWYQQALGQGPQFIFQYYEEEERQRGNFPDRFSGHQFPNYSSELNVNALLLGDSALYLCASSLPTAETQYFGPGTRLLVL.

The V gene is TRBV5-1, the J gene TRBJ2-3; 8 nucleotides match TRBD2. In germline, CDR1 is SGHRS, CDR2 YFSETQ. V gave up 3 bases and J gave up 1 base; unmatched junction bases: 4. There are 15 residues in the CDR3. The CDR3 nucleotides read TGCGCCAGCAGCTCAAGCGGGGGCCGCACAGATACGCAGTATTTT. Protein product: CASSSSGGRTDTQYF.

This clone was seen a single time. The rearrangement links TRBV28 to TRBJ1-3; possibly TRBD1 for D (6 bases). V was shortened by 6 bases and J by 0 bases, with 12 bases between the two germline ends. This CDR3 region has 15 residues. Germline CDR1 reads MDHEN; CDR2 reads SYDVKM. DNA of the CDR3: TGTGCCAGCAGCCGTAGGGGGAACTCTGGAAACACCATATATTTT. Amino acid sequence: CASSRRGNSGNTIYF.

V usage is TRBV5-4 and J usage is TRBJ2-2; 11 bases line up with TRBD2. The length of the CDR3 is 18 residues. Losses at the gene ends were 4 bases for V and 6 bases for J; bases not matched to a gene: 14. The germline gives CDR1 SGHNT, CDR2 YYREEE (reference sequence). In DNA form, the CDR3 reads TGTGCCAGCAGCCAAGTGATTAGCGGGGGGGCCCGCGCCGGGGAGCTGTTTTTT. It encodes CASSQVISGGARAGELFF. Supplemented by reference TRBV5-4 and TRBJ2-2, the full variable domain reads ETGVTQSPTHLIKTRGQQVTLRCSSQSGHNTVSWYQQALGQGPQFIFQYYREEENGRGNFPPRFSGLQFPNYSSELNVNALELDDSALYLCASSQVISGGARAGELFFGEGSRLTVL.

The genes are TRBV4-1 and TRBJ2-2, with 7 bases identical to TRBD1. Per the germline V gene, CDR1 is MGHRA and CDR2 is YSYEKL. This CDR3 is built from 16 residues. V was clipped by 4 bases and J by 6 bases; unmatched bases: 11. The chain's CDR3 is CASSPQDRRSSGELFF. The CDR3 DNA is TGCGCCAGCAGCCCCCAGGACAGGCGGAGCTCCGGGGAGCTGTTTTTT.